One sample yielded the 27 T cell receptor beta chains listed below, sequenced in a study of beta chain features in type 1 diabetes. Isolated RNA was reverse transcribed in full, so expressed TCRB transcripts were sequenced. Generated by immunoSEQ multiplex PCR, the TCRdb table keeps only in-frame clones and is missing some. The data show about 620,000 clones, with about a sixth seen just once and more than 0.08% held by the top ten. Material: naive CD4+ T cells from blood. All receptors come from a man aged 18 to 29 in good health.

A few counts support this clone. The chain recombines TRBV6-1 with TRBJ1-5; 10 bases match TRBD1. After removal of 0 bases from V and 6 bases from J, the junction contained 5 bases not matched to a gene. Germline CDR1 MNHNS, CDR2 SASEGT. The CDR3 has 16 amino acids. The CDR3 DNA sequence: TGTGCCAGCAGTGAAGCGCTTCGACAGGGGGCTCAGCCCCAGCATTTT. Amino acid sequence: CASSEALRQGAQPQHF.

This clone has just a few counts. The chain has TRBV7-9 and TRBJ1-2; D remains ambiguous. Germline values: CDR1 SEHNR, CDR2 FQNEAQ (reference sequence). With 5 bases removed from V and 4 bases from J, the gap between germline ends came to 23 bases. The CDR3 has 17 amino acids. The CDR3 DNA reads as TGTGCCAGCAGCCCAAGGGCAGGTCCGCCTTGGGTCTATGGCTACACCTTC. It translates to CASSPRAGPPWVYGYTF. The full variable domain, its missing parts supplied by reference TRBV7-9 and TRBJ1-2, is DTGVSQNPRHKITKRGQNVTFRCDPISEHNRLYWYRQTLGQGPEFLTYFQNEAQLEKSRLLSDRFSAERPKGSFSTLEIQRTEQGDSAMYLCASSPRAGPPWVYGYTFGSGTRLTVV.

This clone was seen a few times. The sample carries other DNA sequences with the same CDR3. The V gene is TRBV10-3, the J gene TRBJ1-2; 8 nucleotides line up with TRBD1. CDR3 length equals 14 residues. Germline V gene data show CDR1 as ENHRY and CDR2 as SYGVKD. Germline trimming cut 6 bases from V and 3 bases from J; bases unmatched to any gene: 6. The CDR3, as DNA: TGTGCCATCAGAGGACAGGGCCGAGACTATGGCTACACCTTC. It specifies CAIRGQGRDYGYTF.

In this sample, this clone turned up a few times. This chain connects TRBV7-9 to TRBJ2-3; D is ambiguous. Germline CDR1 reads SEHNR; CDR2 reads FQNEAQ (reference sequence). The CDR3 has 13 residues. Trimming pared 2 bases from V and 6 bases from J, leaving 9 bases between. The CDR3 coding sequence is TGTGCCAGCAGCTTAAGTCCAGCGGATACGCAGTATTTT. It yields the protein CASSLSPADTQYF.

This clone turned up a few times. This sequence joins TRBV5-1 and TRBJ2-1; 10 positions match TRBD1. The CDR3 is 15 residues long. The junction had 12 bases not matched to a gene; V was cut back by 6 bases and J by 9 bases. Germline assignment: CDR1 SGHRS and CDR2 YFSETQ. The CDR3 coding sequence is TGCGCCAGCAAGAGCCGGGACAGGGGACCGGCTGAGCAGTTCTTC. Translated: CASKSRDRGPAEQFF.

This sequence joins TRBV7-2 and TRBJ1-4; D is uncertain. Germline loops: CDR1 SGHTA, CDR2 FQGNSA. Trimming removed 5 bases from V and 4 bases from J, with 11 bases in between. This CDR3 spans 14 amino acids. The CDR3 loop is CASSNRGFNEKLFF. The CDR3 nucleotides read TGTGCCAGCAGCAATCGAGGCTTTAATGAAAAACTGTTTTTT.

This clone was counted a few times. CDR3 nucleotide sequence: TGTGCCAGCAGTTCATACAGGGGTTTCCCCCGGAGCTATGGCTACACCTTC. Protein sequence: CASSSYRGFPRSYGYTF. This chain links TRBV28 with TRBJ1-2; 7 nucleotides align to TRBD1. This CDR3 has 17 residues. Trimming took 4 bases from V and 4 from J; bases not matched to a gene: 15. Per the germline V gene, CDR1 is MDHEN and CDR2 is SYDVKM.

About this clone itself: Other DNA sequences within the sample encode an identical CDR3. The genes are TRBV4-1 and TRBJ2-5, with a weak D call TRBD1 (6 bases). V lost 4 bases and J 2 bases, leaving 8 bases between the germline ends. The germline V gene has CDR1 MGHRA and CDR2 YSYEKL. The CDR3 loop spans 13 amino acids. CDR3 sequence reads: CASSLGQQETQYF. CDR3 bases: TGCGCCAGCAGCCTTGGACAGCAAGAGACCCAGTACTTC.

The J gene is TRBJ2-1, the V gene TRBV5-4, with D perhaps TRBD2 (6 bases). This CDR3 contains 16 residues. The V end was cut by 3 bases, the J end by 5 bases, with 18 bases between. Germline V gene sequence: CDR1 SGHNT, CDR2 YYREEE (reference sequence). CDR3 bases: TGTGCCAGCAGCTCCGGAGGGGCAGGGTTACACAATGAGCAGTTCTTC. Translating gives CASSSGGAGLHNEQFF.

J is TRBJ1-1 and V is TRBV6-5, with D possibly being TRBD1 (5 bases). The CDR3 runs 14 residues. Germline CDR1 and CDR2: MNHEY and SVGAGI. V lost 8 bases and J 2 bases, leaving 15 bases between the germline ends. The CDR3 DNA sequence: TGTGCCAGCCGGCGAAGACAGTTAAACACTGAAGCTTTCTTT. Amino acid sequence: CASRRRQLNTEAFF.

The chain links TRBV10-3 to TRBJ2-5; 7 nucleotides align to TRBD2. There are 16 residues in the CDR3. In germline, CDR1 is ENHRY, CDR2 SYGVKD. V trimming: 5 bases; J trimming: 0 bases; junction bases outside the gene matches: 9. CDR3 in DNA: TGTGCCATCAGTAACCCCTCGGGAGGAGACCAAGAGACCCAGTACTTC. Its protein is CAISNPSGGDQETQYF.

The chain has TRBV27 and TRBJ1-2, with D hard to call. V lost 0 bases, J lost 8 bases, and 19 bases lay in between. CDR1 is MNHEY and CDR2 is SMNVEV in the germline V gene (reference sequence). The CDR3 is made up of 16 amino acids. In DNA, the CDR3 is TGTGCCAGCAGTTTATCGAAGGTTCGGGGAGGTACAGGCTACACCTTC. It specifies CASSLSKVRGGTGYTF.

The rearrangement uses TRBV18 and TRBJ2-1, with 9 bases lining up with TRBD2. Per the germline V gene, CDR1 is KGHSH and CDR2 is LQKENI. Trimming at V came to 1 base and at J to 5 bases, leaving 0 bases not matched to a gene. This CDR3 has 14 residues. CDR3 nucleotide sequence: TGTGCCAGCTCACCACGGACTAGCGACAATGAGCAGTTCTTC. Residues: CASSPRTSDNEQFF.

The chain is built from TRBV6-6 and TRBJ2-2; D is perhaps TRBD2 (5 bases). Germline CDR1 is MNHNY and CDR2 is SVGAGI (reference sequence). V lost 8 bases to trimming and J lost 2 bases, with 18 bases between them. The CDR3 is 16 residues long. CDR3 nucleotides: TGTGCCAGCGGCCCGGGGTACGTCAGCAACACCGGGGAGCTGTTTTTT. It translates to CASGPGYVSNTGELFF.

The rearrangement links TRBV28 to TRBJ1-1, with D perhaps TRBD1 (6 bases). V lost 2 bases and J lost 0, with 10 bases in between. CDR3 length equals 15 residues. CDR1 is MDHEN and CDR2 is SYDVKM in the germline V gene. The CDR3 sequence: CASSLEGTLNTEAFF. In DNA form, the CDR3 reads TGTGCCAGCAGTTTAGAGGGGACACTGAACACTGAAGCTTTCTTT.

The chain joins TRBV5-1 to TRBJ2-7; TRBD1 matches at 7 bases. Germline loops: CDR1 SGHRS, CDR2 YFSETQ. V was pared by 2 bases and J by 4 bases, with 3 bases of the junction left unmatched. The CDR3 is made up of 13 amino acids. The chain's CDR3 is CASSFLRGYEQYF. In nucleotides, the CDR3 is TGCGCCAGCAGCTTCCTCAGGGGGTACGAGCAGTACTTC.

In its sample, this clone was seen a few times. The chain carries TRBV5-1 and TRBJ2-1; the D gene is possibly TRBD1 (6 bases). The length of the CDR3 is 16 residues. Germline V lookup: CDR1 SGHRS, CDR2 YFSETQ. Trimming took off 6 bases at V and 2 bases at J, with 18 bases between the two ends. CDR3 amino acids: CASIGQGSPPYNEQFF. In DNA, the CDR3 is TGCGCCAGCATCGGGCAGGGGTCACCCCCCTACAATGAGCAGTTCTTC.

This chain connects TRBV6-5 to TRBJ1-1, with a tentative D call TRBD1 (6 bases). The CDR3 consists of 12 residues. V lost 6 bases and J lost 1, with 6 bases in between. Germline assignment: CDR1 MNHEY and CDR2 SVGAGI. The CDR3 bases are TGTGCCAGCAGGGACAGGAACACTGAAGCTTTCTTT. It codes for CASRDRNTEAFF.

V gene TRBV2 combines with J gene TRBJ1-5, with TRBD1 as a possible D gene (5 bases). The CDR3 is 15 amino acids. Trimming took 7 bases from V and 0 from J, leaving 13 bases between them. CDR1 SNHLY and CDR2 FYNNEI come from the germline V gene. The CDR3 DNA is TGTGCCAGCAAGCAAGAACAGGTTAGCAATCAGCCCCAGCATTTT. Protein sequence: CASKQEQVSNQPQHF.

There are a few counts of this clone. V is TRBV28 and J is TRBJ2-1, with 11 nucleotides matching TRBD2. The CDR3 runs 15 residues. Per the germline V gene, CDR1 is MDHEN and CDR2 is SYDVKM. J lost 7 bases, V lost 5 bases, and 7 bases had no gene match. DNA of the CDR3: TGTGCCAGCAGTGAACTAGCGGGAGCCCTTAATGAGCAGTTCTTC. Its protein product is CASSELAGALNEQFF.

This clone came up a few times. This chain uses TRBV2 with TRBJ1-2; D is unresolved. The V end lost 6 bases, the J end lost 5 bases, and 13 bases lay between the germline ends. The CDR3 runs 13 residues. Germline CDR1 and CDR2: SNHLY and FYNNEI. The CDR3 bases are TGTGCCAGCAGCGCTGACCTGGGGTATGGCTACACCTTC. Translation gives CASSADLGYGYTF.

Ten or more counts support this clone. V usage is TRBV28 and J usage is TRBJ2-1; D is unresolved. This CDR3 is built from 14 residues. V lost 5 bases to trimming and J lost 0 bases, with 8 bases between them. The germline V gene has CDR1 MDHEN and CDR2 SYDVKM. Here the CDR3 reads CASSGISSYNEQFF. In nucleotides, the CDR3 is TGTGCCAGCAGTGGGATCAGCTCCTACAATGAGCAGTTCTTC.

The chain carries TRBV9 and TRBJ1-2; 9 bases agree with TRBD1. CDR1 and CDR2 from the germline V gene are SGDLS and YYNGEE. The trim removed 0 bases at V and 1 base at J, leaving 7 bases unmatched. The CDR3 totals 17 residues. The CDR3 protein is CASSVVGQGPSNYGYTF. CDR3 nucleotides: TGTGCCAGCAGCGTAGTGGGACAGGGTCCCAGTAACTATGGCTACACCTTC.

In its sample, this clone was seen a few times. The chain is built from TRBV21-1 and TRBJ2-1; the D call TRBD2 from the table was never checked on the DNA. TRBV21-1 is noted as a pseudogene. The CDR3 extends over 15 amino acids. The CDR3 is CASSILESRHNEQFF. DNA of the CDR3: TGTGCCAGCAGCATCCTAGAGAGTCGCCACAATGAGCAGTTCTTC.

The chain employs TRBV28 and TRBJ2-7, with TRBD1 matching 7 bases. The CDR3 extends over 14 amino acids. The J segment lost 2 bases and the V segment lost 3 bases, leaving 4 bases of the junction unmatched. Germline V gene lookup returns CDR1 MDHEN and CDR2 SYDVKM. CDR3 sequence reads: CASSFWDRTYEQYF. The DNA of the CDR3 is TGTGCCAGCAGTTTTTGGGACAGAACCTACGAGCAGTACTTC.

The CDR3 region is CASSATGFTEAFF. In DNA form, the CDR3 reads TGTGCCAGCAGTGCGACAGGGTTCACTGAAGCTTTCTTT. This rearrangement joins TRBV6-1 to TRBJ1-1; 7 bases map to TRBD1. The V gene end was trimmed by 4 bases and the J gene end by 4 bases; junction bases not matched to a gene: 3. Looked up from germline, CDR1 is MNHNS and CDR2 is SASEGT. This CDR3 has 13 residues.

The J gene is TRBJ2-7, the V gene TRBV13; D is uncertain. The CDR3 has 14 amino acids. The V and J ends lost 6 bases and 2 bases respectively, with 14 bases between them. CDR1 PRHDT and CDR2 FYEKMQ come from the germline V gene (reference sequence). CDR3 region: CASRPRARTYEQYF. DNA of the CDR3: TGTGCCAGCAGGCCCCGAGCCAGAACCTACGAGCAGTACTTC.